There are a few counts of the clone carrying this TCR beta chain. The antigen remains undetermined. The data were taken from a study of CD8 T cells in ankylosing spondylitis. Study-level points and caveats: As reported, disease-linked clones showed significant enrichment in matched ankylosing spondylitis synovial fluid. Relatively scarce in peripheral blood, disease-linked clones were CD8+.

V was trimmed by 4 bases and J by 0 bases, leaving 12 bases between them. In germline, CDR1 is SGHNT, CDR2 YENEEA. This CDR3 is 15 amino acids long. Making the TCR beta libraries involved quantitative 5'-RACE with molecular barcodes. One entry per CDR3 protein results from TCRdb running MiXCR on the 5' RACE reads. This table holds about 310,000 distinct CDR3 sequences, 20% to 25% found once. The sequence derives from a female donor with ankylosing spondylitis or in good health (not recorded which). Sequenced material: blood, either unsorted or a sorted T cell fraction (not recorded which). The chain couples TRBV11-3 to TRBJ1-2; no reliable D call. The CDR3 here is CASSSILTANYGYTF. The CDR3, as DNA: TGTGCCAGCAGCTCAATCCTGACCGCTAACTATGGCTACACCTTC.